This T cell receptor (beta chain) was identified during a study of blood T cell repertoires in COVID-19. In the study overall: Specimens from acute and convalescent COVID-19 originated in the United States, Italy and Spain.

Enrolled through a virtual design, the participants were between roughly 18 and 100 years of age and came from about two dozen US areas. Categorization into cohorts depended on clinical history that participants reported. Produced via immunoSEQ multiplex PCR; TCRdb's table is partial and in-frame only. The sample consists of some 230,000 clones, roughly nine tenths of them appearing once. J gave up 6 bases and V 3 bases, and 4 bases lay outside the gene matches. The CDR3 has 13 residues. In germline, CDR1 is MNHEY, CDR2 SMNVEV (reference sequence). Sequencing was performed on PBMCs or T cells enriched from blood (not recorded which). The sequence derives from a woman aged 18-29 years in a cohort exposed to, infected with or recovered from COVID-19 (not recorded which). The chain couples TRBV27 to TRBJ1-2, with 7 bases that match TRBD1. In nucleotides, the CDR3 is TGTGCCAGCAGTTTGACAGGGCTGGATGGCTACACCTTC. Amino acid sequence: CASSLTGLDGYTF.